The present TCR beta chain was sequenced within a study of beta chain features in type 1 diabetes. Study-wide points: Shorter TCRB CDR3s, moderately but significantly so, marked every one of the four CD4+ subsets in Type 1 diabetes patients. For patients, the naive, central memory and Treg TCRB repertoires appeared more alike than for healthy donors. Type 1 diabetes patients showed fewer insertions and more deletions at VDJ junctions.

A sort by CD45RO/CCR7/CD25/CD127/CD95/CD27 yielded CD4+ naive, central memory, regulatory and stem cell-like memory cells. Expressed TCRB transcripts were sequenced, since all the RNA that had been isolated was reverse transcribed. Here immunoSEQ multiplex PCR was the method, and the copy in TCRdb shows in-frame clones only, minus some. Here the sample spans hundreds of thousands of clones, roughly 12% being singletons. As to this clone: Its target is not known.

The TCR was taken from a man aged 18 to 29 with type 1 diabetes. Sample: naive CD4+ T cells from blood.

CDR3 sequence reads: CASSLGQGDTEAFF. CDR3 bases: TGTGCCAGCAGCTTGGGACAGGGGGACACTGAAGCTTTCTTT. The V call is TRBV7-2, the J call TRBJ1-1; 11 nucleotides line up with TRBD1. Trimming took 3 bases from V and 3 from J; bases not matched to a gene: 0. Germline V gene sequence: CDR1 SGHTA, CDR2 FQGNSA. This CDR3 comprises 14 residues.